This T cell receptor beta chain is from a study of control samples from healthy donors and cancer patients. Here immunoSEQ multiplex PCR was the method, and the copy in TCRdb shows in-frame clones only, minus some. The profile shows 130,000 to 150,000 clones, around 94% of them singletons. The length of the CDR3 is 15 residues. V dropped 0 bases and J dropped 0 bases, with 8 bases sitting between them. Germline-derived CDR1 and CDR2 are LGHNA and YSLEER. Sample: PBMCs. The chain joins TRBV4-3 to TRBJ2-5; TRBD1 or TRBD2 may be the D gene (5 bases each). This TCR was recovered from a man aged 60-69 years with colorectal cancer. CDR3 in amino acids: CASSQELGDQETQYF. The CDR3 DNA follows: TGCGCCAGCAGCCAAGAACTAGGGGACCAAGAGACCCAGTACTTC.